This T cell receptor beta chain originates from a study of CD8 T cells in ankylosing spondylitis. In this sample, this clonotype turned up a few times. This CDR3 has 14 amino acids. The germline gives CDR1 SGHRS, CDR2 YFSETQ. Deletions cut 4 bases from V and 3 bases from J, with 12 bases between. Using its own MiXCR run on the 5' RACE reads, TCRdb lists one record per CDR3 protein. The table has around 250,000 distinct CDR3 sequences, more than 25% seen once. The TCR was taken from a male donor with ankylosing spondylitis or in good health (not recorded which). The chain employs TRBV5-1 and TRBJ2-3, with TRBD2 as a possible D gene (5 bases). Source material: blood, either unsorted or a sorted T cell fraction (not recorded which). The CDR3 loop reads CASSELLGTDTQYF. The CDR3 DNA reads as TGCGCCAGCAGCGAACTACTAGGGACAGATACGCAGTATTTT.